This T cell receptor (beta chain) was recorded in a study of cytomegalovirus exposure and HLA in healthy donors. Whole-study findings and limits: More than 15,000 TCR beta sequences were associated with HLA alleles at 0.05 false discovery rate in a later analysis. Evidence from a later analysis indicated that most CMV-associated TCR beta chains looked HLA-restricted. A list of 150 to 200 TCR beta chains associated with cytomegalovirus was given. Several of the most significant clusters were apparently associated with common viral pathogens in a later analysis.

Primers for the PCR totalled 60 Vbeta and 13 Jbeta. The method was immunoSEQ multiplex PCR; TCRdb's version includes in-frame clones alone and lacks a portion of them. Of about 94,000 clones listed, roughly 72% are singletons. The CDR3 consists of 14 residues. Germline V gene sequence: CDR1 SGHVS, CDR2 FNYEAQ. V lost 4 bases, J lost 3 bases, and 12 bases lay in between. Regarding this clone: Its antigen is not identified.

The specimen was PBMCs. The J gene is TRBJ1-1, the V gene TRBV7-6; a possible D gene is TRBD1 (6 bases). This TCR was recovered from a man aged 25-40 years in good health and CMV-seropositive. Here the CDR3 reads CASSSQAGDTEAFF. The CDR3 nucleotides read TGTGCCAGCAGCTCACAGGCAGGGGACACTGAAGCTTTCTTT.